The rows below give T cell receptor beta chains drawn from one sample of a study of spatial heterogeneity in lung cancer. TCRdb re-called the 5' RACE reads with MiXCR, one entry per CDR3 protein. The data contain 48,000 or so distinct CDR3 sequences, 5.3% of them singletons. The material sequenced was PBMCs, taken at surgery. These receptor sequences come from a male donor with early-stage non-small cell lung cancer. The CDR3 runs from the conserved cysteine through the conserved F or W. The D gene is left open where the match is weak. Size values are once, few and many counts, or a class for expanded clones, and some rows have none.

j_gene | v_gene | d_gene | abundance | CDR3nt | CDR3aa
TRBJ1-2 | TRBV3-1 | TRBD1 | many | TGTGCCAGCAGCCGTACAGGGGGCGCTGACTATGGCTACACCTTC | CASSRTGGADYGYTF
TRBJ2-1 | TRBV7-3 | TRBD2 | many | TGTGCCAGCAGCTTACTGGCGGGAGGGCACAATGAGCAGTTCTTC | CASSLLAGGHNEQFF
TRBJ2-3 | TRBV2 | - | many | TGTGCCAGCAGAGAATACACAGATACGCAGTATTTT | CASREYTDTQYF
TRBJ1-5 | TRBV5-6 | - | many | TGTGCCAGCAGCTTGAAAGGGCAGGGAGGTCAGCCCCAGCATTTT | CASSLKGQGGQPQHF
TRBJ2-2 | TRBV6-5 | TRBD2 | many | TGTGCCAGCAGTTACTCTAGGCTAGCGGGAGACACCGGGGAGCTGTTTTTT | CASSYSRLAGDTGELFF
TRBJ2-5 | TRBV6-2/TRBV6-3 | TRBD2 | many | TGTGCCAGCAGTTACTCCTACCGACTAGCGGGGGACCAAGAGACCCAGTACTTC | CASSYSYRLAGDQETQYF
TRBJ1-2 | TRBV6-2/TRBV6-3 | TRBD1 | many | TGTGCCAGCAGCTCAGACAGGGGGAATGGCTACACCTTC | CASSSDRGNGYTF
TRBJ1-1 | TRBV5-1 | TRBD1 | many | TGCGCCAGCAGCCGGACAGGGAACACTGAAGCTTTCTTT | CASSRTGNTEAFF
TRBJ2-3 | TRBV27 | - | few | TGTGCCAGCAGTTCCCGTAGAGGAGATACGCAGTATTTT | CASSSRRGDTQYF
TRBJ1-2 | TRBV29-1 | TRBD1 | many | TGCAGCTCTGCTGGGACAGCCGGCTACACCTTC | CSSAGTAGYTF
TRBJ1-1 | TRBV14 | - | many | TGTGCCAGCAGCCAAAGGGGTCTGTTAAGGGAAACTGAAGCTTTCTTT | CASSQRGLLRETEAFF
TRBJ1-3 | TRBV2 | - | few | TGTGCCAGCAGAGAGACAGGCCTCTCTGGAAACACCATATATTTT | CASRETGLSGNTIYF
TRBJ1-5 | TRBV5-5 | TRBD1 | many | TGTGCCAGCAGCTTGGGGACAGGGGGTACTCCCCAGCATTTT | CASSLGTGGTPQHF
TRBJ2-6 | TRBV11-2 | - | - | TGTGCCTCCGGGGACCTAGCTCGCTCTGGGGCCAACGTCCTGACTTTC | CASGDLARSGANVLTF
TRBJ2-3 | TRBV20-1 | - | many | TGCAGTGCTAGAGGTGGTCAACCCCCAGATACGCAGTATTTT | CSARGGQPPDTQYF
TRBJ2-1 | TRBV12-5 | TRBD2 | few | TGTGCTAGTGGTCCTGAGGGACTAGCGGGAGTCAATGAGCAGTTCTTC | CASGPEGLAGVNEQFF
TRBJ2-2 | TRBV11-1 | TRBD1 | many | TGTGCCAGCAACAGGGGTTTGAACACCGGGGAGCTGTTTTTT | CASNRGLNTGELFF
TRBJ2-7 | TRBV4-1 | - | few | TGCGCCAGCAGCCGGCGGGACGGCTCCTACGAGCAGTACTTC | CASSRRDGSYEQYF
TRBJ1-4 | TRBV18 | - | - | TGTGCCAGCTCAATTAATGAAAAACTGTTTTTT | CASSINEKLFF
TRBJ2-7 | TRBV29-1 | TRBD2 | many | TGCAGCGTTTTAAGCGGGAGGGCCCCCGAGCAGTACTTC | CSVLSGRAPEQYF
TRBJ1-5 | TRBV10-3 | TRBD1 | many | TGTGCCATCAGTCCAGACAGGGACGATCAGCCCCAGCATTTT | CAISPDRDDQPQHF
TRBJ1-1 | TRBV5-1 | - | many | TGCGCCAGCAGCGTCAGGGAGAACACTGAAGCTTTCTTT | CASSVRENTEAFF
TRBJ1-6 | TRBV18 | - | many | TGTGCCAGCTCACCAATAGGGGATTCACCCCTCCACTTT | CASSPIGDSPLHF
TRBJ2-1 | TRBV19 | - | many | TGTGCCAGTAGTGGAGGCTGGGAGCAGTTCTTC | CASSGGWEQFF
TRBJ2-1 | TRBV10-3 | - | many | TGTGCCGTAAGGGGAGACTCTAAAACTATCCATGAGCAGTTCTTC | CAVRGDSKTIHEQFF
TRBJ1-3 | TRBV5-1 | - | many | TGCGCCAGCAGCTTACAGAGATCCTCTGGAAACACCATATATTTT | CASSLQRSSGNTIYF
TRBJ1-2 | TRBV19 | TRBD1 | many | TGTGCCAGTAGTATTGACAGGGGAGGCTACACCTTC | CASSIDRGGYTF
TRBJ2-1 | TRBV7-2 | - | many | TGTGCCAGCAGCCCGATCCAACCTAGACTAATGATTAAGCAGTTCTTC | CASSPIQPRLMIKQFF
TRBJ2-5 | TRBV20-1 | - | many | TGCAGTGCTAAGACAGGTGGAGGGGAGACCCAGTACTTC | CSAKTGGGETQYF
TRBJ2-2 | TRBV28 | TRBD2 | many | TGTGCCAGCAGTTTCGTTAACTATTGGGAGGGGCTAAACACCGGGGAGCTGTTTTTT | CASSFVNYWEGLNTGELFF
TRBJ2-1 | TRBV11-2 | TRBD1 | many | TGTGCCAGCAGCCACGGTCCCGGGACAGGGAATGAGCAGTTCTTC | CASSHGPGTGNEQFF
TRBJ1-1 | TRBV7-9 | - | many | TGTGCCAGCAGCTTAATACCGGGAACTACCTATGAAGCTTTCTTT | CASSLIPGTTYEAFF
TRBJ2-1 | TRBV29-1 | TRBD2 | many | TGCAGCGGTCAGCCGTCTAGCGGGAGGGCCTCTGAGCAGTTCTTC | CSGQPSSGRASEQFF
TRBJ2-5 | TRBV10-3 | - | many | TGTGCCATCAGTGAGTCTAGGTCCCAAGCGGAGACCCAGTACTTC | CAISESRSQAETQYF
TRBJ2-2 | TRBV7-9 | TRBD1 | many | TGTGCCAGCAGCTCTCAACGACCGGGACAGGGGCCCGGGGAGCTGTTTTTT | CASSSQRPGQGPGELFF
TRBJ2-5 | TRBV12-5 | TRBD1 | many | TGTGCTAGTGGTTTGGACAGGGGCCTTGAAGAGACCCAGTACTTC | CASGLDRGLEETQYF
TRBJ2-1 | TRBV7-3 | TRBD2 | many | TGTGCCAGCAGCTGGACTAGCGGGACCTACAATGAGCAGTTCTTC | CASSWTSGTYNEQFF
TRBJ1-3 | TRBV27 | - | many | TGTGCCAGCAGTTTCCAGGGGCCCCACTCTGGAAACACCATATATTTT | CASSFQGPHSGNTIYF
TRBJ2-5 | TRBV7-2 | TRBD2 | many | TGTGCCAGCAGCTTTGCTAGCGGGAGGGCCGTACCGGAGACCCAGTACTTC | CASSFASGRAVPETQYF
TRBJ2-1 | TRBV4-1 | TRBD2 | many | TGCGCCAGCAGCCATCGAGGGACTAGCGGGAGTGCTGAGCAGTTCTTC | CASSHRGTSGSAEQFF
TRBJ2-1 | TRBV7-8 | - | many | TGTGCCAGCAGCTTTCAGGTGGTTCAGGGGAGGAGTGAGCAGTTCTTC | CASSFQVVQGRSEQFF
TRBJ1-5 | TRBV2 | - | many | TGTGCCAGCAGTGTCCATGGCAATCAGCCCCAGCATTTT | CASSVHGNQPQHF